This record concerns one T cell receptor beta chain sequence. The data stem from a study of blood T cell repertoires in COVID-19. This CDR3 region has 14 residues. The V end was cut by 3 bases, the J end by 4 bases, with 13 bases between. Germline V gene data show CDR1 as SGHRS and CDR2 as YFSETQ. TCRdb's table, derived via immunoSEQ multiplex PCR, lists solely in-frame clones and lacks some. This table has around 94,000 clones, 84% appearing once. The chain links TRBV5-1 to TRBJ2-5; no clear D gene. This receptor was obtained from a man between 60 and 75 years old with acute or convalescent COVID-19. Specimen: peripheral blood. CDR3 protein: CASSSYRRGETQYF. The CDR3 coding sequence is TGCGCCAGCAGCTCCTATAGGAGAGGAGAGACCCAGTACTTC.